The 13 T cell receptor beta chains below were found in one sample sequenced in a study of blood T cells in healthy people across ages. A second roughly 7 to 12 cycle PCR used barcoded and J-beta primers. TCRdb called the 5' RACE reads again in MiXCR, with one record for every CDR3 protein. The sample lists nearly 800,000 distinct CDR3 sequences; 45% to 70% were seen once. The sequencing sample was made of blood. These receptors all come from a man in his forties or fifties in good health.

The rearrangement joins TRBV27 to TRBJ2-3; TRBD2 is a possible D gene (6 bases). The CDR3 sequence is 15 residues long. Trimming removed 2 bases from V and 1 base from J, with 10 bases in between. Germline V gives CDR1 MNHEY, CDR2 SMNVEV (reference sequence). As DNA, the CDR3 is TGTGCCAGCAGTTTAGTGCGGGAACGCACAGATACGCAGTATTTT. It is translated as CASSLVRERTDTQYF.

This clonotype was observed a handful of times. The chain is built from TRBV6-1 and TRBJ2-3, with TRBD2 identical over 8 bases. The CDR3 has 14 residues. From germline, CDR1 is MNHNS and CDR2 SASEGT. V shed 5 bases and J 1 base; nucleotides not matched to a gene: 2. The DNA of the CDR3 is TGTGCCAGCAGTATTAGCGGGGGCACAGATACGCAGTATTTT. Its protein is CASSISGGTDTQYF.

The CDR3 region is CASRKVGVNEKLFF. The DNA of the CDR3 is TGTGCCAGCAGGAAGGTGGGGGTTAATGAAAAACTGTTTTTT. The chain joins TRBV6-1 to TRBJ1-4; possible D gene TRBD1, 5 bases. This CDR3 spans 14 amino acids. Deletions cut 6 bases from V and 4 bases from J, with 12 bases between. Germline V gene sequence: CDR1 MNHNS, CDR2 SASEGT.

V gene TRBV20-1 combines with J gene TRBJ2-5; possible D gene TRBD2, 5 bases. Trimming left V 5 bases short and J 4 bases short, with 14 bases between. The CDR3 is made up of 13 amino acids. CDR1 DFQATT and CDR2 SNEGSKA come from the germline V gene (reference sequence). DNA of the CDR3: TGCAGTGCTCTTGCGGAGGTGGGAGAGACCCAGTACTTC. It codes for CSALAEVGETQYF.

V usage is TRBV6-6 and J usage is TRBJ2-2, with a weak D call TRBD2 (5 bases). Germline CDR1 and CDR2: MNHNY and SVGAGI (reference sequence). V lost 9 bases and J lost 7, with 15 bases in between. This CDR3 is built from 13 residues. The CDR3 spells CASLTREGGELFF. CDR3 in DNA: TGTGCCAGTCTAACCCGGGAAGGCGGGGAGCTGTTTTTT.

The chain employs TRBV5-5 and TRBJ1-4; D perhaps matches TRBD1 (5 bases). Germline CDR1 reads SGHKS; CDR2 reads YYEKEE (reference sequence). The CDR3 loop spans 13 amino acids. The V end was cut by 5 bases, the J end by 7 bases, with 12 bases between. The CDR3 DNA reads TGTGCCAGCAGTGGGGCCAGGGTTGAAAAACTGTTTTTT. Its protein is CASSGARVEKLFF.

This rearrangement joins TRBV7-6 to TRBJ1-3, with D hard to call. Germline assignment: CDR1 SGHVS and CDR2 FNYEAQ. Trimming pared 8 bases from V and 4 bases from J, leaving 12 bases between. The CDR3 consists of 13 residues. CDR3 sequence (DNA): TGTGCCAGCGGTACGAAAGAGGGAAACACCATATATTTT. Protein: CASGTKEGNTIYF. The full variable domain, rest sourced from reference TRBV7-6 and TRBJ1-3, is GAGVSQSPRYKVTKRGQDVALRCDPISGHVSLYWYRQALGQGPEFLTYFNYEAQQDKSGLPNDRFSAERPEGSISTLTIQRTEQRDSAMYRCASGTKEGNTIYFGEGSWLTVV.

The V call is TRBV12-3 or TRBV12-4, the J call TRBJ2-5; maybe TRBD1 (5 bases). The CDR3 is 14 residues long. V was cut by 3 bases and J by 1 base, with 9 bases left in between. The chain's CDR3 is CASSFPQGQETQYF. The CDR3 nucleotides are TGTGCCAGCAGTTTCCCCCAGGGCCAAGAGACCCAGTACTTC.

This chain connects TRBV7-9 to TRBJ1-2; D gene unclear. The V and J ends lost 5 bases and 9 bases respectively, with 10 bases between them. This CDR3 spans 11 amino acids. CDR1 is SEHNR and CDR2 is FQNEAQ in the germline V gene (reference sequence). Here the CDR3 DNA reads TGTGCCAGCAGCCTAAAAATGAGCTACACCTTC. This translates into CASSLKMSYTF.

The V gene is TRBV7-2, the J gene TRBJ2-3; 9 bases match TRBD2. Trimming at V came to 5 bases and at J to 2 bases, leaving 2 bases not matched to a gene. From germline, CDR1 is SGHTA and CDR2 FQGNSA. This CDR3 contains 14 residues. This chain's CDR3 is CASSPSGATDTQYF. The CDR3 coding sequence is TGTGCCAGCAGCCCTAGCGGGGCCACAGATACGCAGTATTTT.

The chain links TRBV28 to TRBJ1-1, with a possible D match to TRBD1 (5 bases). Germline lookup yields CDR1 MDHEN and CDR2 SYDVKM. The V gene lost 10 bases and the J gene lost 1 base, with 13 bases spanning the gap. The CDR3 is 13 residues long. CDR3 DNA sequence: TGTGCCATCGGGGGGTATAAGAACACTGAAGCTTTCTTT. Its translation: CAIGGYKNTEAFF.

V gene TRBV28 combines with J gene TRBJ2-3; D not resolved. V lost 3 bases to trimming and J lost 0 bases, with 13 bases between them. The CDR3 is 16 residues long. The germline gives CDR1 MDHEN, CDR2 SYDVKM. This CDR3 reads CASSFIELTSTDTQYF. DNA for the CDR3: TGTGCCAGCAGTTTTATTGAACTCACTAGCACAGATACGCAGTATTTT.

A few counts support this clonotype. The rearrangement links TRBV6-6 to TRBJ2-6, with TRBD1 matching 7 bases. Per the germline V gene, CDR1 is MNHNY and CDR2 is SVGAGI (reference sequence). The CDR3 has 14 residues. The V gene end was trimmed by 5 bases and the J gene end by 11 bases; junction bases not matched to a gene: 9. The CDR3 is CASSLSTGKDVLTF. The CDR3 DNA reads TGTGCCAGCAGTCTCTCGACAGGGAAGGACGTCCTGACTTTC.